The 25 T cell receptor beta chains presented below share a single source sample, sequenced in a study of T cell therapy after organ transplantation. No cognate antigen is known for these TCRs. Here immunoSEQ multiplex PCR was the method, and the copy in TCRdb shows in-frame clones only, minus some. The data hold 44,000 or so clones, with 94% observed a single time. Material: CD8+ T cells from blood, obtained before autologous CMV-specific T cell therapy. The receptors shown here come from a human patient who had received a solid organ transplant and had CMV disease.

The chain links TRBV30 to TRBJ2-7; the D gene is possibly TRBD2 (5 bases). This CDR3 is 11 amino acids long. In germline, CDR1 is GTSNPN, CDR2 SVGIG (reference sequence). V was pared by 7 bases and J by 7 bases, with 14 bases between. CDR3 DNA sequence: TGTGCCTATGAGGTTTCGGGGGAGCAGTACTTC. As protein: CAYEVSGEQYF.

V usage is TRBV7-8 and J usage is TRBJ2-2, with 7 bases that match TRBD2. Unmatched junction bases numbered 13, after V lost 5 bases and J lost 4 bases. The CDR3 runs 17 residues. CDR1 and CDR2 from the germline V gene are SGHVS and FQNEAQ. The CDR3: CASSPGVGGRFTGELFF. The CDR3 region has the DNA TGTGCCAGCAGCCCCGGCGTGGGCGGGAGATTCACCGGGGAGCTGTTTTTT. Filled out from reference TRBV7-8 and TRBJ2-2, the complete variable domain reads GAGVSQSPRYKVAKRGQDVALRCDPISGHVSLFWYQQALGQGPEFLTYFQNEAQLDKSGLPSDRFFAERPEGSVSTLKIQRTQQEDSAVYLCASSPGVGGRFTGELFFGEGSRLTVL.

This rearrangement joins TRBV14 to TRBJ1-1; D is ambiguous. The length of the CDR3 is 15 residues. Germline V CDR1 and CDR2: SGHDN, FVKESK. V lost 2 bases and J 4 bases, leaving 14 bases between the germline ends. This CDR3 reads CASSQFKSGPTEAFF. For the CDR3, the DNA is TGTGCCAGCAGCCAATTTAAATCGGGTCCCACTGAAGCTTTCTTT.

The chain carries TRBV25-1 and TRBJ1-1; D call uncertain. The CDR3 is 14 residues long. V was clipped by 1 base and J by 1 base, with 7 bases between them. The V gene's germline CDR1 is MGHDK and CDR2 SYGVNS. The CDR3 region has the DNA TGTGCCAGCAGTGAATCCCAGACGAACACTGAAGCTTTCTTT. Encoded protein: CASSESQTNTEAFF.

The chain recombines TRBV23-1 with TRBJ2-7, with D possibly being TRBD2 (6 bases). TRBV23-1 is an ORF, with its function uncertain. The CDR3 extends over 15 amino acids. V lost 2 bases and J lost 5, with 16 bases in between. The CDR3 DNA reads as TGCGCCAGCAGTCAAGAGGGAGGCCATCCCCACGAGCAGTACTTC. This gives the protein CASSQEGGHPHEQYF.

The chain uses TRBV15 and TRBJ2-1, with TRBD1 matching 9 bases. The CDR3 loop spans 14 amino acids. With 4 bases clipped from V and 8 bases from J, the junction kept 6 bases outside the gene matches. Germline V gene sequence: CDR1 LNHNV, CDR2 YYDKDF (reference sequence). The CDR3 DNA reads TGTGCCACCAGCACGGACAGGGGTTTCGATGAGCAGTTCTTC. Encoded protein: CATSTDRGFDEQFF.

As regards this clone: At one boundary the junction diverges from the germline segment, which might be a read error. This chain uses TRBV25-1 with TRBJ2-7, with 7 bases identical to TRBD1. This CDR3 has 14 residues. Per the germline V gene, CDR1 is MGHDK and CDR2 is SYGVNS. CDR3 DNA: TGTGCCAGCAGCGAACAGGGGCGGTCCTCCGAGCAGTACTTC. Translating it yields CASSEQGRSSEQYF.

The rearrangement links TRBV10-3 to TRBJ2-2, with 9 positions matching TRBD2. Germline-derived CDR1 and CDR2 are ENHRY and SYGVKD. After removal of 10 bases from V and 6 bases from J, the junction contained 18 bases not matched to a gene. CDR3 length: 17 residues. Here the CDR3 reads CATLPSGASQGAGELFF. Here the CDR3 DNA reads TGTGCCACCCTCCCTAGCGGGGCCTCCCAGGGGGCCGGGGAGCTGTTTTTT.

The rearrangement joins TRBV7-8 to TRBJ1-1; unclear D gene. Trimming pared 5 bases from V and 1 base from J, leaving 17 bases between. This CDR3 spans 16 amino acids. Germline CDR1 reads SGHVS; CDR2 reads FQNEAQ. The CDR3 DNA reads TGTGCCAGCAGCCCCAGAGTTGAGGCAGGGAACACTGAAGCTTTCTTT. Protein sequence: CASSPRVEAGNTEAFF. Drawing the rest from reference TRBV7-8 and TRBJ1-1, the complete variable domain is GAGVSQSPRYKVAKRGQDVALRCDPISGHVSLFWYQQALGQGPEFLTYFQNEAQLDKSGLPSDRFFAERPEGSVSTLKIQRTQQEDSAVYLCASSPRVEAGNTEAFFGQGTRLTVV.

The count of this clone is one. The chain uses TRBV29-1 and TRBJ1-3; the match to TRBD1 covers 7 bases. The CDR3 covers 13 residues. CDR1 is SQVTM and CDR2 is ANQGSEA in the germline V gene. V trimming: 5 bases; J trimming: 3 bases; junction bases outside the gene matches: 4. CDR3 in amino acids: CSVSGGNGNTIYF. The CDR3 DNA is TGCAGCGTTTCAGGGGGAAATGGAAACACCATATATTTT.

The genes are TRBV25-1 and TRBJ2-1; unclear D gene. Germline CDR1 and CDR2: MGHDK and SYGVNS. CDR3 length: 12 amino acids. V shed 4 bases and J shed 4 bases, with 5 bases lying between them. The DNA for the CDR3 is TGTGCCAGCAGTGTGCAGTACAATGAGCAGTTCTTC. As protein: CASSVQYNEQFF.

In its sample, this clone was seen once. J is TRBJ1-2 and V is TRBV5-6; D gene ambiguous. The V gene lost 4 bases and the J gene lost 0 bases, with 10 bases spanning the gap. Germline V gene lookup returns CDR1 SGHDT and CDR2 YYEEEE. This CDR3 has 14 residues. This chain's CDR3 is CASSREWANYGYTF. CDR3 nucleotide sequence: TGTGCCAGCAGCCGGGAATGGGCTAACTATGGCTACACCTTC.

V gene TRBV10-3 combines with J gene TRBJ2-7; D gene uncertain. The CDR3 spans 15 residues. V was trimmed by 0 bases and J by 3 bases, leaving 12 bases between them. Per the germline V gene, CDR1 is ENHRY and CDR2 is SYGVKD. CDR3 sequence reads: CAISESNPALYEQYF. The CDR3 DNA sequence: TGTGCCATCAGTGAGTCGAATCCCGCCCTCTACGAGCAGTACTTC.

The J gene is TRBJ2-1, the V gene TRBV2; 8 bases line up with TRBD1. The V gene end was trimmed by 6 bases and the J gene end by 2 bases; junction bases not matched to a gene: 12. The CDR3 is made up of 17 amino acids. Germline V gene data show CDR1 as SNHLY and CDR2 as FYNNEI. This chain's CDR3 is CASRGAGGGGTYNEQFF. The CDR3 region has the DNA TGTGCCAGCAGGGGGGCAGGGGGCGGTGGGACCTACAATGAGCAGTTCTTC.

The genes are TRBV5-1 and TRBJ2-7; 8 bases fit TRBD1. The germline V gene has CDR1 SGHRS and CDR2 YFSETQ. V shed 4 bases, J shed 5 bases, and the junction held 2 bases outside the gene matches. The length of the CDR3 is 12 residues. CDR3 loop: CASSPTGDEQYF. Here the CDR3 DNA reads TGCGCCAGCAGCCCGACAGGGGACGAGCAGTACTTC.

This chain's CDR3 is CASRLAGTTPPGEQYF. CDR3 coding DNA: TGTGCAAGTCGCTTAGCGGGGACAACCCCTCCAGGCGAGCAGTACTTC. The chain joins TRBV12-2 to TRBJ2-7; the D call in the table, TRBD1, was not verified against the DNA. TRBV12-2 is given as a pseudogene. This CDR3 region has 16 residues.

This chain links TRBV6-6 with TRBJ1-1; D not resolved. The germline CDR1 and CDR2 sequences are MNHNY and SVGAGI (reference sequence). This CDR3 has 12 residues. V lost 6 bases and J lost 0, with 5 bases in between. CDR3 sequence: CASSTMNTEAFF. The CDR3 DNA reads TGTGCCAGCAGCACTATGAACACTGAAGCTTTCTTT.

The table lists this clone with a count of one. The chain has TRBV6-4 and TRBJ2-2; TRBD1 is a possible D gene (6 bases). CDR3 length: 18 amino acids. V lost 4 bases and J lost 0, with 18 bases in between. CDR1 and CDR2 (germline): MRHNA, SNTAGT. The DNA for the CDR3 is TGTGCCAGCAGTGTAAATGATCAAGACAGGCCGAACACCGGGGAGCTGTTTTTT. Amino acid sequence: CASSVNDQDRPNTGELFF.

This clone was picked up one time. CDR3 sequence: CASSLYGVGNNEQFF. CDR3 DNA sequence: TGTGCCAGCAGCTTGTATGGAGTCGGGAACAATGAGCAGTTCTTC. The rearrangement joins TRBV5-6 to TRBJ2-1, with TRBD2 as a possible D gene (5 bases). V dropped 1 base and J dropped 5 bases, with 13 bases sitting between them. The CDR3 loop spans 15 amino acids. CDR1 SGHDT and CDR2 YYEEEE come from the germline V gene.

CDR3 protein: CASSPGSGNTIYF. The DNA of the CDR3 is TGTGCCAGCAGTCCAGGCTCTGGAAACACCATATATTTT. V is TRBV7-8 and J is TRBJ1-3; no definite D call. V lost 6 bases, J lost 0 bases, and 6 bases lay in between. The CDR3 totals 13 residues. Germline V gene data show CDR1 as SGHVS and CDR2 as FQNEAQ.

This rearrangement joins TRBV5-6 to TRBJ2-7, with D perhaps assigned TRBD1 or TRBD2 (6 bases each). V lost 0 bases and J 5 bases, leaving 21 bases between the germline ends. This CDR3 is built from 17 residues. In germline, CDR1 is SGHDT, CDR2 YYEEEE. The CDR3, as DNA: TGTGCCAGCAGCTTGGCCTTTGGGGGGCGGATGTTCGACGAGCAGTACTTC. This codes for CASSLAFGGRMFDEQYF.

V usage is TRBV6-1 and J usage is TRBJ2-7; 9 nucleotides agree with TRBD2. Trimming took 0 bases from V and 2 from J; bases not matched to a gene: 5. Per the germline V gene, CDR1 is MNHNS and CDR2 is SASEGT. This CDR3 is built from 16 residues. The CDR3 here is CASSEARAGGPYEQYF. DNA of the CDR3: TGTGCCAGCAGTGAAGCGCGAGCGGGGGGCCCCTACGAGCAGTACTTC.

The chain links TRBV2 to TRBJ1-3; TRBD1 is a possible D gene (6 bases). From germline, CDR1 is SNHLY and CDR2 FYNNEI. With 6 bases removed from V and 1 base from J, the gap between germline ends came to 10 bases. The CDR3 spans 14 residues. This chain's CDR3 is CASSPDSSGNTIYF. The CDR3 DNA sequence: TGTGCCAGCAGCCCGGACAGTTCTGGAAACACCATATATTTT.

This chain joins TRBV7-2 and TRBJ2-5; TRBD2 agrees at 10 bases. From germline, CDR1 is SGHTA and CDR2 FQGNSA. V lost 1 base, J lost 5 bases, and 10 bases stayed unmatched. The CDR3 covers 17 residues. CDR3: CASSLDQRGGFRETQYF. The DNA of the CDR3 is TGTGCCAGCAGCTTAGATCAGCGGGGGGGCTTTAGGGAGACCCAGTACTTC.

This clone was seen just once. This chain uses TRBV6-6 with TRBJ1-2; D gene unclear. V was pared by 2 bases and J by 8 bases, with 6 bases between. CDR3 size: 11 residues. The V gene's germline CDR1 is MNHNY and CDR2 SVGAGI (reference sequence). Here the CDR3 reads CASSYDPGYTF. CDR3 nucleotide sequence: TGTGCCAGCAGTTACGATCCCGGCTACACCTTC.